This is a list of T cell receptor beta chains from one sample in a study of T cell repertoires in cytomegalovirus infection. TCRdb itself ran the reads through MiXCR, one entry per CDR3 protein. The sample lists about 320,000 distinct CDR3 sequences, 8% to 10% seen once, with roughly 4% in the top ten. Material for sequencing was PBMCs. The source is a human donor in good health (CMV status not recorded). Some clones in this sample may be carry-over from other donors' samples. Both conserved end residues are part of each CDR3. A D gene is named only where the DNA matches it firmly. Part of the rows lack a size; the others show once, few, many or a class for expanded clones.

d_gene: -
v_gene: TRBV7-2
j_gene: TRBJ2-1
abundance: many
CDR3nt: TGTGCCAGCAGGCGAATCGGGGCGGGGGCCCAGTCCGATGAGCAGTTCTTC
CDR3aa: CASRRIGAGAQSDEQFF

d_gene: -
v_gene: TRBV20-1
j_gene: TRBJ2-7
abundance: -
CDR3nt: TGCAGTGCTAGAGACCACTCCTACGAGCAGTACTTC
CDR3aa: CSARDHSYEQYF

d_gene: TRBD1
v_gene: TRBV27
j_gene: TRBJ1-3
abundance: many
CDR3nt: TGTGCCAGCAGTTTAACGACAGGGACTGGAAACACCATATATTTT
CDR3aa: CASSLTTGTGNTIYF

d_gene: TRBD1
v_gene: TRBV4-1
j_gene: TRBJ1-1
abundance: many
CDR3nt: TGCGCCAGCAGGAAACAGGGGGGGAACACTGAAGCTTTCTTT
CDR3aa: CASRKQGGNTEAFF

d_gene: TRBD1
v_gene: TRBV5-8
j_gene: TRBJ2-7
abundance: -
CDR3nt: TGTGCCAGCAGCTCCCGGGACAGGGGAACAACCTACGAGCAGTACTTC
CDR3aa: CASSSRDRGTTYEQYF

d_gene: -
v_gene: TRBV20-1
j_gene: TRBJ2-1
abundance: few
CDR3nt: TGCAGTGCTCTATCCCGACTAGTTTACAATGAGCAGTTCTTC
CDR3aa: CSALSRLVYNEQFF

d_gene: -
v_gene: TRBV7-2
j_gene: TRBJ1-1
abundance: -
CDR3nt: TGTGCCAGCACCCGCGCGCTGGCGGTTATGAACACTGAAGCTTTCTTT
CDR3aa: CASTRALAVMNTEAFF

d_gene: -
v_gene: TRBV28
j_gene: TRBJ1-1
abundance: -
CDR3nt: TGTGCCAGCAGCATCCAGTCGAGTCGGGCAGCTTTCTTT
CDR3aa: CASSIQSSRAAFF

d_gene: TRBD2
v_gene: TRBV2
j_gene: TRBJ2-5
abundance: few
CDR3nt: TGTGCCAGCAGTCAGACTAGCGGGGGGTTCGAGGAGACCCAGTACTTC
CDR3aa: CASSQTSGGFEETQYF

d_gene: TRBD2
v_gene: TRBV12-3/TRBV12-4
j_gene: TRBJ2-3
abundance: few
CDR3nt: TGTGCCAGCAGTTTAGGAATAGCGGGGACCGCAGGGGATACGCAGTATTTT
CDR3aa: CASSLGIAGTAGDTQYF